This T cell receptor beta chain was recorded in a study of T cell responses to AZD1222 COVID-19 vaccine. General study points: Only 5 to 7 AZD1222 recipients were seropositive at baseline. White British ancestry dominated among donors, who included more females, and clonal diversity was possibly underestimated.

The germline V gene has CDR1 SQVTM and CDR2 ANQGSEA. The V gene lost 4 bases and the J gene lost 0 bases, with 9 bases spanning the gap. The CDR3 consists of 13 residues. The method was immunoSEQ multiplex PCR; TCRdb's version includes in-frame clones alone and lacks a portion of them. The table records 95,000 to 150,000 clones, 85% to 90% of them present only once. Of note for this clone: What it binds is not known.

The clonotype was recovered from an adult in good health. The chain joins TRBV29-1 to TRBJ1-1; D is ambiguous. Sequencing was performed on peripheral blood, taken on day 0 of AZD1222 vaccination. DNA for the CDR3: TGCAGCGTTGCATTATTGGTGAACACTGAAGCTTTCTTT. It specifies CSVALLVNTEAFF. Combining the CDR3 with reference TRBV29-1 and TRBJ1-1 gives the whole variable domain SAVISQKPSRDICQRGTSLTIQCQVDSQVTMMFWYRQQPGQSLTLIATANQGSEATYESGFVIDKFPISRPNLTFSTLTVSNMSPEDSSIYLCSVALLVNTEAFFGQGTRLTVV.